The source of this TCR beta chain is a study of cytomegalovirus exposure and HLA in healthy donors. The PCR made use of 60 Vbeta and 13 Jbeta primers. The repertoire was sequenced with immunoSEQ multiplex PCR; TCRdb's copy has only in-frame clones and lacks some. The table has around 180,000 clones, over 70% seen once. Unmatched junction bases numbered 6, after V lost 4 bases and J lost 0 bases. Per germline, CDR1 SGHRS and CDR2 YFSETQ. The CDR3 contains 15 residues. The chain recombines TRBV5-1 with TRBJ1-2; 7 bases are a match to TRBD1. This clonotype originated in a boy between 2 and 10 years old in good health and CMV-seronegative. The sequencing sample was made of PBMCs. The CDR3 loop is CASSTGDTANYGYTF. Written as DNA, the CDR3 is TGCGCCAGCAGCACAGGGGACACCGCTAACTATGGCTACACCTTC.